The T cell receptor (beta chain) under discussion was sequenced for a study of blood T cell repertoires in COVID-19. Whole-study context: In each case, the material was cDNA or gDNA derived from T cells, B-cell-depleted T cells, or PBMCs.

Profiled with immunoSEQ multiplex PCR; TCRdb holds only in-frame clones, not every one. The profile shows about 150,000 clones, 65% to 85% of them singletons. This CDR3 has 18 residues. Germline V gene data show CDR1 as SGDLS and CDR2 as YYNGEE. V trimming: 3 bases; J trimming: 7 bases; junction bases outside the gene matches: 11. This receptor was identified in a woman over 75 with acute or convalescent COVID-19. The V call is TRBV9, the J call TRBJ2-2, with TRBD2 identical over 14 bases. Sequencing was carried out using peripheral blood. In DNA form, the CDR3 reads TGTGCCAGCAGCGCTAAACAGACTAGCGGGAGGGCCGGCGGGGAGCTGTTTTTT. The encoded protein is CASSAKQTSGRAGGELFF.